Following are 5 T cell receptor beta chains from one sample sequenced in a study of T cells after yellow fever vaccination. TCRdb recomputed calls from the 5' RACE reads with MiXCR, one row per CDR3 protein. Among about 220,000 distinct CDR3 sequences listed, 3.2% were seen once. This specimen was CD4+ T cells sorted from PBMCs, taken 10 days after the yellow fever booster vaccination. The receptors were gathered from a man aged 18 to 29 who received the YFV17D yellow fever vaccine.

This clonotype was counted a few times. The chain is built from TRBV5-5 and TRBJ2-3; D might be TRBD1 (6 bases). Germline lookup yields CDR1 SGHKS and CDR2 YYEKEE (reference sequence). The CDR3 covers 14 residues. V was shortened by 0 bases and J by 5 bases, with 10 bases between the two germline ends. CDR3 protein: CASSLEQGRDTQYF. Here the CDR3 DNA reads TGTGCCAGCAGCTTGGAGCAGGGGCGAGATACGCAGTATTTT.

The table lists this clonotype with many counts. The V gene is TRBV7-9, the J gene TRBJ1-1; D is undetermined. Germline lookup yields CDR1 SEHNR and CDR2 FQNEAQ (reference sequence). V lost 3 bases and J 1 base, leaving 6 bases between the germline ends. This CDR3 spans 13 amino acids. CDR3 in amino acids: CASSFRWNTEAFF. The CDR3 coding sequence is TGTGCCAGCAGCTTTAGATGGAACACTGAAGCTTTCTTT.

This clonotype was observed many times. The V call is TRBV7-7, the J call TRBJ2-2, with a weak D call TRBD2 (5 bases). V lost 5 bases and J lost 9, with 16 bases in between. The CDR3 runs 14 residues. Germline V gene lookup returns CDR1 SSHAT and CDR2 FNYEAQ (reference sequence). For the CDR3, the DNA is TGTGCCAGCAGCCCCGCTAGCTCGGCCCGGGAGCTGTTTTTT. It is translated as CASSPASSARELFF.

This sequence joins TRBV2 and TRBJ1-6; D may be TRBD1 (6 bases). The CDR3 covers 14 residues. Trimming left V 6 bases short and J 7 bases short, with 13 bases between. Germline lookup yields CDR1 SNHLY and CDR2 FYNNEI. CDR3 DNA: TGTGCCAGCAGGGCCAGGGGTGGGAATTCACCCCTCCACTTT. Protein product: CASRARGGNSPLHF.

Many counts were recorded for this clonotype. The chain recombines TRBV5-1 with TRBJ2-1; 8 bases map to TRBD2. The ends lost 4 bases at V and 4 bases at J; junction bases unmatched: 7. The CDR3 totals 15 residues. Per the germline V gene, CDR1 is SGHRS and CDR2 is YFSETQ. This CDR3 reads CASSPAAGGYNEQFF. CDR3 coding DNA: TGCGCCAGCAGCCCCGCCGCGGGGGGTTACAATGAGCAGTTCTTC.